The 5 T cell receptor beta chains given below trace back to one sample, sequenced in a study of OX40 agonist ivuxolimab in advanced cancers. The table came from immunoSEQ multiplex PCR; TCRdb's copy has only in-frame clones and leaves some out. The repertoire holds more than 45,000 clones, with nearly 90% as singletons. This specimen was CD4+ or CD8+ T cells sorted from blood, taken in a trial of the OX40 agonist ivuxolimab. These receptors all stem from an adult with an advanced solid tumor such as melanoma, head and neck, liver or kidney cancer.

This clone has only a few counts. The chain joins TRBV19 to TRBJ2-6; D unclear. V lost 5 bases and J 1 base, leaving 9 bases between the germline ends. Germline CDR1 and CDR2: LNHDA and SQIVND (reference sequence). This CDR3 contains 15 residues. The CDR3 DNA reads as TGTGCCAGTAGTGAATTGAGTTCTGGGGCCAACGTCCTGACTTTC. Translation: CASSELSSGANVLTF.

The chain joins TRBV29-1 to TRBJ2-2, with a possible D match to TRBD2 (6 bases). Per the germline V gene, CDR1 is SQVTM and CDR2 is ANQGSEA. Trimming pared 1 base from V and 0 bases from J, leaving 21 bases between. The CDR3 is made up of 19 amino acids. In DNA form, the CDR3 reads TGCAGCGTTGAAGCCCTCGGGGGAGCCCTCGGATCGAACACCGGGGAGCTGTTTTTT. It is translated as CSVEALGGALGSNTGELFF.

The chain couples TRBV6-6 to TRBJ1-1; no firm D call. Germline loops: CDR1 MNHNY, CDR2 SVGAGI (reference sequence). Trimming took off 7 bases at V and 2 bases at J, with 14 bases between the two ends. The CDR3 sequence is 14 residues long. The CDR3 protein is CASTQTPFNTEAFF. In nucleotides, the CDR3 is TGTGCCAGCACCCAAACACCATTTAACACTGAAGCTTTCTTT.

This rearrangement joins TRBV21-1 to TRBJ2-7. TRBV21-1 is a pseudogene. This CDR3 spans 14 amino acids. CDR3 nucleotide sequence: TGTGCCAGCTACGACGACAGGCAAGCGGGTGAGCAGTACTTC. Amino acid sequence: CASYDDRQAGEQYF.

The chain links TRBV23-1 to TRBJ2-6; 9 positions agree with TRBD1. TRBV23-1 carries the ORF label, with uncertain function. Trimming at V came to 0 bases and at J to 2 bases, leaving 2 bases not matched to a gene. CDR3 size: 17 residues. The CDR3, as DNA: TGCGCCAGCAGTCAATCGAACAGGGGGCCTGGGGCCAACGTCCTGACTTTC. Translating it yields CASSQSNRGPGANVLTF.